Listed here are 10 T cell receptor beta chains from one sample, sequenced in a study of cytomegalovirus exposure and HLA in healthy donors. It was with 60 Vbeta and 13 Jbeta primers that the PCR ran. The method was immunoSEQ multiplex PCR; TCRdb's version includes in-frame clones alone and lacks a portion of them. This sample has roughly 110,000 clones; around 66% occur once, and the top ten carry 7.5% to 9%. Material: PBMCs. The receptors were gathered from a man aged 18 to 30 in good health and CMV-seropositive.

The chain couples TRBV27 to TRBJ2-3, with a weak D call TRBD2 (5 bases). Trimming shortened V by 5 bases and J by 3 bases, and 6 bases separated the two germline ends. CDR1 MNHEY and CDR2 SMNVEV come from the germline V gene (reference sequence). The CDR3 contains 12 residues. Here the CDR3 DNA reads TGTGCCAGCAGTGCGGGTACAGATACGCAGTATTTT. It translates to CASSAGTDTQYF.

The rearrangement uses TRBV11-2 and TRBJ2-2, with D possibly TRBD1 on 6 matching bases. Germline V gives CDR1 SGHAT, CDR2 FQNNGV. The CDR3 contains 16 residues. Trimming took off 1 base at V and 0 bases at J, with 9 bases between the two ends. The CDR3: CASSLVGGANTGELFF. Here the CDR3 DNA reads TGTGCCAGCAGCTTAGTTGGGGGCGCGAACACCGGGGAGCTGTTTTTT.

DNA of the CDR3: TGTGCCAGCAGCTTCAGACAGGGGATGTCCTACAATGAGCAGTTCTTC. Translating gives CASSFRQGMSYNEQFF. The rearrangement joins TRBV11-2 to TRBJ2-1; 8 bases map to TRBD1. In germline, CDR1 is SGHAT, CDR2 FQNNGV. The CDR3 extends over 16 amino acids. The V gene end was trimmed by 3 bases and the J gene end by 1 base; junction bases not matched to a gene: 5.

The table lists this clone with a count of one. The chain carries TRBV15 and TRBJ2-7, with 11 positions matching TRBD1. Germline loops: CDR1 LNHNV, CDR2 YYDKDF (reference sequence). After removal of 3 bases from V and 4 bases from J, the junction contained 8 bases not matched to a gene. The CDR3 contains 16 residues. CDR3 residues: CATSSIWTGGRYEQYV. In nucleotides, the CDR3 is TGTGCCACCAGCAGTATCTGGACAGGGGGCAGGTACGAGCAGTACGTC.

This clone came up a few times. J is TRBJ2-7 and V is TRBV9, with D perhaps matching TRBD2 (5 bases). This CDR3 has 14 residues. Germline CDR1 reads SGDLS; CDR2 reads YYNGEE. V shed 0 bases and J shed 5 bases, with 12 bases lying between them. The chain's CDR3 is CASSVGSIGDEQYF. The CDR3 DNA reads as TGTGCCAGCAGCGTAGGGAGCATCGGGGACGAGCAGTACTTC. Full variable domain (outside the CDR3, taken from reference TRBV9 and TRBJ2-7): DSGVTQTPKHLITATGQRVTLRCSPRSGDLSVYWYQQSLDQGLQFLIQYYNGEERAKGNILERFSAQQFPDLHSELNLSSLELGDSALYFCASSVGSIGDEQYFGPGTRLTVT.

V gene TRBV11-2 combines with J gene TRBJ1-4; D uncertain. This CDR3 spans 14 amino acids. Trimming shortened V by 1 base and J by 7 bases, and 10 bases separated the two germline ends. CDR1 is SGHAT, CDR2 FQNNGV, per germline. The CDR3: CASSLGRGIEKLFF. DNA of the CDR3: TGTGCCAGCAGCTTAGGCCGGGGAATTGAAAAACTGTTTTTT.

The genes are TRBV7-2 and TRBJ1-5; TRBD1 matches 7 bases. The CDR3 sequence is 15 residues long. The ends lost 2 bases at V and 4 bases at J; junction bases unmatched: 5. Germline V gene sequence: CDR1 SGHTA, CDR2 FQGNSA. The CDR3 DNA reads as TGTGCCAGCAGCTTATACAGGGGCGGTAATCAGCCCCAGCATTTT. Its protein is CASSLYRGGNQPQHF.

The chain employs TRBV10-2 and TRBJ2-5; perhaps TRBD2 as D (5 bases). CDR1 is WSHSY, CDR2 SAAADI, per germline. The CDR3 has 19 residues. Trimming left V 0 bases short and J 4 bases short, with 24 bases between. CDR3 sequence (DNA): TGCGCCAGCAGTGAGTCGGGTGGAGGTTGGGGAATGTTACGAGAGACCCAGTACTTC. As protein: CASSESGGGWGMLRETQYF.

This sequence joins TRBV27 and TRBJ2-7; perhaps TRBD1 as D (6 bases). Trimming cost V 8 bases and J 9 bases, with 17 bases left between them. This CDR3 comprises 12 residues. Germline CDR1 MNHEY, CDR2 SMNVEV (reference sequence). CDR3 coding DNA: TGTGCCAGCGGAGACAGGTTAAGGCGGCAGTACGTC. It yields the protein CASGDRLRRQYV.

The gene calls are TRBV6-1 and TRBJ1-2; D perhaps matches TRBD1 (6 bases). The CDR3 length is 15 residues. From germline, CDR1 is MNHNS and CDR2 SASEGT. With 2 bases removed from V and 4 bases from J, the gap between germline ends came to 14 bases. The CDR3 sequence: CASSERGGGGYGYTF. The CDR3 bases are TGTGCCAGCAGTGAACGCGGGGGCGGGGGCTATGGCTACACCTTC.